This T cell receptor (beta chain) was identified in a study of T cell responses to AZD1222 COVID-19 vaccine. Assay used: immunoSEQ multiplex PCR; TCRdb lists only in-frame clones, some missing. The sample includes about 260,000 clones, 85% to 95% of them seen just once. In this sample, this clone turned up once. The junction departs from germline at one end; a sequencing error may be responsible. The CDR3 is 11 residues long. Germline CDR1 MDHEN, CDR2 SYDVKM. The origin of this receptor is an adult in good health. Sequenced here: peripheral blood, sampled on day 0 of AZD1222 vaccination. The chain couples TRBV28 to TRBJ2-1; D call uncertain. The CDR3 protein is CASSQYSEQFF. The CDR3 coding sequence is TGTGCCAGCAGCCAATACAGTGAGCAGTTCTTC.